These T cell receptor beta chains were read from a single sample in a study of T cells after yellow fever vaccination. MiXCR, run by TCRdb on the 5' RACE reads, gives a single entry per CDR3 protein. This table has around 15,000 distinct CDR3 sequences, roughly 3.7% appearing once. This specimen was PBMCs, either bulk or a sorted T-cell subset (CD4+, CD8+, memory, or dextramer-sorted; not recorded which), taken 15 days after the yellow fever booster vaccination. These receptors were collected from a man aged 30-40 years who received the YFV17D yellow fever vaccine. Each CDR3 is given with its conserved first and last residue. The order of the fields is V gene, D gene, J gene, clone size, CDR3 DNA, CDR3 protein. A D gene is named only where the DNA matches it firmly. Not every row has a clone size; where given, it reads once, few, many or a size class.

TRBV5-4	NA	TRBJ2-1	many	TGTGCCAGCAGCTTGGAAGGATTCAATGAGCAGTTCTTC	CASSLEGFNEQFF
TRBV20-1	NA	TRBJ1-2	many	TGCAGTGCTTCAGGCCCTAACTATGGCTACACCTTC	CSASGPNYGYTF
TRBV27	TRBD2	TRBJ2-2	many	TGTGCCAGCGGGGGACTAGCGGAGGGCACCGGGGAGCTGTTTTTT	CASGGLAEGTGELFF
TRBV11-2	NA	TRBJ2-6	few	TGTGCCAGCAGCGCCATCCGCTCTGGGGCCAACGTCCTGACTTTC	CASSAIRSGANVLTF
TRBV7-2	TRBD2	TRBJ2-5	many	TGTGCCAGCAGGCGGGAGGGGGTGGAGACCCAGTACTTC	CASRREGVETQYF
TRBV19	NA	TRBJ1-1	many	TGTGCCAGTAGTATGGAGGCAGGATTCATGAACACTGAAGCTTTCTTT	CASSMEAGFMNTEAFF
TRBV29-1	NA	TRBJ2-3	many	TGCAGCGTTGACGAGGGGGGAACAGATACGCAGTATTTT	CSVDEGGTDTQYF
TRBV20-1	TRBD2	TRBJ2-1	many	TGCAGTGCTAGTATCCTTACTAGCGGGATAACCGATGAGCAGTTCTTC	CSASILTSGITDEQFF
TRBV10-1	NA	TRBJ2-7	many	TGCGCCAGCAGGGTTGCGGGGAACGAGCAGTACTTC	CASRVAGNEQYF
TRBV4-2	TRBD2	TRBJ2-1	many	TGTGCCAGCAGCCAAGAAGCCTGGGGGGGAACTAACCACTTATCCTACAATGAGCAGTTCTTC	CASSQEAWGGTNHLSYNEQFF
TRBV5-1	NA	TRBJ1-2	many	TGCGCCAGCAGCTTGACCGGGGGAGGCTACACCTTC	CASSLTGGGYTF
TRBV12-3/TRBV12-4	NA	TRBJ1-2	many	TGTGCCAGCAGCCCAGGGGTACTCCCGGGAACTAACTATGGCTACACCTTC	CASSPGVLPGTNYGYTF
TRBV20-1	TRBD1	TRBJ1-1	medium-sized	TGCAGTGCACAGGGGCCGAACACTGAAGCTTTCTTT	CSAQGPNTEAFF
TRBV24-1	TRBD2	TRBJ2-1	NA	TGTGCCACCAGTTATTTGCCCTGGGTAGCGGGAAACCGAGGAGGTCGGGATGAGCAGTTCTTC	CATSYLPWVAGNRGGRDEQFF
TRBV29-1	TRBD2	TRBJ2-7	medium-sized	TGCAGCGCAACGGGGGGGTACGCCTACGAGCAGTACTTC	CSATGGYAYEQYF
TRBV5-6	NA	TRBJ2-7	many	TGTGCCAGCAGCTTGGGGTCGGGTCGCTCCTACGAGCAGTACTTC	CASSLGSGRSYEQYF
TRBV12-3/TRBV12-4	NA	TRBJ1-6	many	TGTGCCAGCAGTTTAGGGTATAATTCACCCCTCCACTTT	CASSLGYNSPLHF
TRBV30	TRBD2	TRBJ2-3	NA	TGTGCTAGGGGACTAGCGGGAGACACAGATACGCAGTATTTT	CARGLAGDTDTQYF
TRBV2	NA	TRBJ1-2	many	TGTGCCAGCAGTGAAGACGGTAACTATGGCTACACCTTC	CASSEDGNYGYTF
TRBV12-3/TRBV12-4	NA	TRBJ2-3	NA	TGTGCCAGCTTTAATGTGGATACGCAGTATTTT	CASFNVDTQYF
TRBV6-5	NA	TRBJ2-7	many	TGTGCCAGCAGTTACTCTGACGGGCAGTACTTC	CASSYSDGQYF